This record concerns one T cell receptor (beta chain) sequence. This record belongs to a study of OX40 agonist ivuxolimab in advanced cancers. About the study: Every 2 weeks, patients got intravenous ivuxolimab at one of six dose levels (0.01-10 mg/kg).

From germline, CDR1 is MNHEY and CDR2 SMNVEV (reference sequence). V lost 2 bases to trimming and J lost 0 bases, with 12 bases between them. This CDR3 region has 16 residues. Patients with autoimmune history or systemic immunosuppression were excluded. Researchers took blood at baseline, on cycle 4 day 1, and on cycle 7 day 1. The table came from immunoSEQ multiplex PCR; TCRdb's copy has only in-frame clones and leaves some out. The table shows fewer than 85,000 clones, with around 85% occurring only once. The rearrangement links TRBV27 to TRBJ2-3; D is perhaps TRBD2 (6 bases). The clonotype comes from an adult with an advanced solid tumor such as melanoma, head and neck, liver or kidney cancer. Source: CD4+ or CD8+ T cells sorted from blood, taken in a trial of the OX40 agonist ivuxolimab. CDR3 amino acids: CASSLQGLTSTDTQYF. DNA of the CDR3: TGTGCCAGCAGTTTACAGGGACTTACTAGCACAGATACGCAGTATTTT.